One and the same sample provided the 26 T cell receptor beta chains below, sequenced in a study of blood T cell repertoires in COVID-19. Profiling relied on immunoSEQ multiplex PCR, and the TCRdb table lists in-frame clones only, not all of them. The sample records about 220,000 clones, 70% to 85% being singletons. Specimen: PBMCs or T cells enriched from blood (not recorded which). These receptors were obtained from a woman between 55 and 75 years old who had recovered from COVID-19.

The chain recombines TRBV14 with TRBJ1-1; D is unresolved. V shed 4 bases and J shed 8 bases, with 14 bases lying between them. Germline V CDR1 and CDR2: SGHDN, FVKESK. There are 13 residues in the CDR3. The CDR3 DNA is TGTGCCAGCAGCCCGGGAGGTTGGGCGGAAGCTTTCTTT. This gives the protein CASSPGGWAEAFF. Together with reference TRBV14 and TRBJ1-1, the CDR3 gives the full variable domain: EAGVTQFPSHSVIEKGQTVTLRCDPISGHDNLYWYRRVMGKEIKFLLHFVKESKQDESGMPNNRFLAERTGGTYSTLKVQPAELEDSGVYFCASSPGGWAEAFFGQGTRLTVV.

The rearrangement links TRBV11-2 to TRBJ1-1; tentative D call: TRBD1 (5 bases). Germline CDR1 and CDR2: SGHAT and FQNNGV. Deletions cut 1 base from V and 5 bases from J, with 11 bases between. This CDR3 is built from 14 residues. The CDR3 nucleotides are TGTGCCAGCAGCTTAGGAAACGGGGGAACTGAAGCTTTCTTT. Translating gives CASSLGNGGTEAFF.

The count of this clone is one. This chain links TRBV20-1 with TRBJ1-1; tentatively, D is TRBD1 (5 bases). The CDR3 loop spans 11 amino acids. Deletions cut 6 bases from V and 8 bases from J, with 13 bases between. Germline V gene sequence: CDR1 DFQATT, CDR2 SNEGSKA (reference sequence). This chain's CDR3 is CSASGFGEAFF. The CDR3 nucleotides are TGCAGTGCCTCAGGGTTCGGGGAAGCTTTCTTT.

The rearrangement joins TRBV7-3 to TRBJ1-1; 7 positions match TRBD1. The junction had 5 bases not matched to a gene; V was cut back by 4 bases and J by 3 bases. Germline lookup yields CDR1 SGHTA and CDR2 FQGTGA. This CDR3 is built from 14 residues. CDR3: CASSSQGGDTEAFF. The CDR3 nucleotides read TGTGCCAGCAGCTCTCAGGGGGGAGACACTGAAGCTTTCTTT.

To note about this clone: Other DNA sequences from this sample encode an identical CDR3 as well. This chain uses TRBV7-6 with TRBJ2-2, with 7 bases that match TRBD1. This CDR3 spans 15 amino acids. Trimming took 5 bases from V and 3 from J; bases not matched to a gene: 6. Germline assignment: CDR1 SGHVS and CDR2 FNYEAQ. Here the CDR3 DNA reads TGTGCCAGCAGCCGAACAGGGGTCGACACCGGGGAGCTGTTTTTT. Protein sequence: CASSRTGVDTGELFF.

The rearrangement links TRBV12-3 or TRBV12-4 to TRBJ2-7; D uncertain. The CDR3 runs to 11 residues. With 8 bases removed from V and 4 bases from J, the gap between germline ends came to 9 bases. The CDR3 DNA sequence: TGTGCCAGCCAATACCGGTACGAGCAGTACTTC. It yields the protein CASQYRYEQYF.

The chain joins TRBV15 to TRBJ1-3; D may be TRBD1 (6 bases). The CDR3 sequence is 15 residues long. Germline CDR1 reads LNHNV; CDR2 reads YYDKDF (reference sequence). The ends were cut back, 1 base at V and 4 bases at J, with 11 bases in the middle. The CDR3 coding sequence is TGTGCCACCAGCAGAGGGGCAGGGACAGGAAACACCATATATTTT. Amino acids: CATSRGAGTGNTIYF.

CDR3 region: CASSIATSAPYEQYF. CDR3 DNA: TGTGCCAGTAGTATAGCGACTAGCGCTCCCTACGAGCAGTACTTC. The chain is built from TRBV19 and TRBJ2-7; 8 nucleotides line up with TRBD2. The junction had 4 bases not matched to a gene; V was cut back by 1 base and J by 2 bases. Germline V CDR1 and CDR2: LNHDA, SQIVND (reference sequence). The CDR3 runs to 15 residues.

The chain has TRBV12-3 or TRBV12-4 and TRBJ1-1; D gene unclear. Deletions cut 3 bases from V and 10 bases from J, with 9 bases between. This CDR3 contains 11 residues. CDR3 bases: TGTGCCAGCAGTTTCCGGGCGGGAGCTTTCTTT. Its translation: CASSFRAGAFF.

The chain is built from TRBV7-9 and TRBJ1-1; D remains unclear. CDR3 length: 16 amino acids. V lost 0 bases and J lost 0, with 11 bases in between. From germline, CDR1 is SEHNR and CDR2 FQNEAQ (reference sequence). In DNA, the CDR3 is TGTGCCAGCAGCTTAGCTGGGGAGGGCCTGAACACTGAAGCTTTCTTT. The encoded protein is CASSLAGEGLNTEAFF. Full variable domain (rest looked up from reference TRBV7-9 and TRBJ1-1): DTGVSQNPRHKITKRGQNVTFRCDPISEHNRLYWYRQTLGQGPEFLTYFQNEAQLEKSRLLSDRFSAERPKGSFSTLEIQRTEQGDSAMYLCASSLAGEGLNTEAFFGQGTRLTVV.

The chain recombines TRBV11-3 with TRBJ2-7; possible D gene TRBD1, 6 bases. This CDR3 has 13 residues. The germline V gene has CDR1 SGHNT and CDR2 YENEEA. Trimming took off 0 bases at V and 10 bases at J, with 13 bases between the two ends. The CDR3 DNA reads as TGTGCCAGCAGCTTAGAGAGAGGTGGGACACAGTACTTC. Protein sequence: CASSLERGGTQYF.

This clone has more than one count but fewer than ten. The chain carries TRBV11-3 and TRBJ2-2; TRBD1 agrees at 7 bases. In germline, CDR1 is SGHNT, CDR2 YENEEA. Trimming took 9 bases from V and 4 from J; bases not matched to a gene: 8. This CDR3 is 14 amino acids long. CDR3 amino acids: CASEAGGITGELFF. Here the CDR3 DNA reads TGTGCCAGTGAGGCAGGGGGAATCACCGGGGAGCTGTTTTTT.

The chain combines TRBV6-5 with TRBJ1-5; TRBD1 might be the D (5 bases). This CDR3 is 14 amino acids long. CDR1 is MNHEY, CDR2 SVGAGI, per germline. Trimming removed 4 bases from V and 1 base from J, with 8 bases in between. This chain's CDR3 is CASSSQASNQPQHF. The DNA for the CDR3 is TGTGCCAGCAGTTCACAGGCCAGCAATCAGCCCCAGCATTTT.

This clone was detected only a few times. The genes are TRBV6-2 or TRBV6-3 and TRBJ1-1, with D unresolved. This CDR3 spans 14 amino acids. CDR1 is MNHEY and CDR2 is SVGEGT in the germline V gene. Trimming shortened V by 2 bases and J by 0 bases, and 7 bases separated the two germline ends. This CDR3 is CASSYERLNTEAFF. DNA for the CDR3: TGTGCCAGCAGTTACGAGCGGTTGAACACTGAAGCTTTCTTT.

Ten or more counts support this clone. V is TRBV11-2 and J is TRBJ2-1; D gene uncertain. The germline V gene encodes CDR1 SGHAT and CDR2 FQNNGV. The CDR3 runs to 16 residues. V gave up 0 bases and J gave up 0 bases, with 9 bases separating them. This CDR3 reads CASSLDPESSYNEQFF. The CDR3 DNA sequence: TGTGCCAGCAGCTTAGATCCGGAGAGCTCCTACAATGAGCAGTTCTTC.

The J gene is TRBJ1-1, the V gene TRBV6-1; 7 bases are shared with TRBD1. Germline CDR1 MNHNS, CDR2 SASEGT. This CDR3 has 16 residues. V dropped 3 bases and J dropped 0; count of bases not matched to a gene: 7. The CDR3 DNA reads as TGTGCCAGCAGTGAGCCGTTTCAGGGGGTGAACACTGAAGCTTTCTTT. It translates to CASSEPFQGVNTEAFF.

This sequence joins TRBV10-3 and TRBJ2-3; 10 nucleotides match TRBD2. Trimming took 4 bases from V and 1 from J; bases not matched to a gene: 5. The length of the CDR3 is 16 residues. CDR1 is ENHRY, CDR2 SYGVKD, per germline. CDR3 bases: TGTGCCATCAGTGGTGGAGCGGGGGGGGGCACAGATACGCAGTATTTT. Translated: CAISGGAGGGTDTQYF.

This chain connects TRBV7-2 to TRBJ1-5; D may be TRBD1 (6 bases). Germline V gives CDR1 SGHTA, CDR2 FQGNSA. The CDR3 extends over 13 amino acids. V lost 5 bases and J lost 14, with 19 bases in between. This CDR3 reads CASSQGIQGVKHF. DNA for the CDR3: TGTGCCAGCAGCCAAGGCATACAGGGTGTGAAGCATTTT.

This clone was picked up many times. This rearrangement joins TRBV10-3 to TRBJ2-7; 10 bases agree with TRBD1. Germline lookup yields CDR1 ENHRY and CDR2 SYGVKD. The CDR3 extends over 15 amino acids. V was pared by 11 bases and J by 6 bases, with 16 bases of the junction left unmatched. This CDR3 is CAVGFDRGRISEQYF. Written as DNA, the CDR3 is TGTGCCGTGGGGTTCGACAGGGGGCGAATTAGCGAGCAGTACTTC.

The V call is TRBV5-1, the J call TRBJ2-2; 10 bases are a match to TRBD1. Germline V gene sequence: CDR1 SGHRS, CDR2 YFSETQ. V shed 6 bases, J shed 5 bases, and the junction held 4 bases outside the gene matches. There are 14 residues in the CDR3. The CDR3 here is CASNKDRGTGELFF. CDR3 bases: TGCGCCAGCAACAAGGACAGGGGGACCGGGGAGCTGTTTTTT.

Worth noting for this clone: At one end, the junction sequence differs from germline, possibly due to a read error. The CDR3 loop is CSIDGGTDTQYF. The CDR3 DNA follows: TGCAGCATTGACGGCGGGACAGATACGCAGTATTTT. The chain combines TRBV29-1 with TRBJ2-3; the D gene is possibly TRBD2 (5 bases). Germline assignment: CDR1 SQVTM and CDR2 ANQGSEA. The CDR3 is 12 amino acids.

This sequence joins TRBV11-3 and TRBJ2-7; D possibly corresponds to TRBD1 (7 bases). V was cut by 3 bases and J by 2 bases, with 11 bases left in between. CDR1 SGHNT and CDR2 YENEEA come from the germline V gene. This CDR3 spans 14 amino acids. The CDR3, as DNA: TGTGCCAGCAGCTTGGAGGGGACAGCCTACGAGCAGTACTTC. Its translation is CASSLEGTAYEQYF. The full variable domain, rest sourced from reference TRBV11-3 and TRBJ2-7, is EAGVVQSPRYKIIEKKQPVAFWCNPISGHNTLYWYLQNLGQGPELLIRYENEEAVDDSQLPKDRFSAERLKGVDSTLKIQPAELGDSAVYLCASSLEGTAYEQYFGPGTRLTVT.

The gene calls are TRBV9 and TRBJ1-2; possible D gene TRBD1, 5 bases. The CDR3 runs 13 residues. Germline values: CDR1 SGDLS, CDR2 YYNGEE. With 0 bases removed from V and 2 bases from J, the gap between germline ends came to 5 bases. For the CDR3, the DNA is TGTGCCAGCAGCGTAGGACAGAACTATGGCTACACCTTC. This codes for CASSVGQNYGYTF.

This chain joins TRBV7-2 and TRBJ2-1, with 10 nucleotides matching TRBD1. CDR1 and CDR2 from the germline V gene are SGHTA and FQGNSA. The V gene end was trimmed by 3 bases and the J gene end by 4 bases; junction bases not matched to a gene: 6. CDR3 size: 16 residues. The CDR3 loop is CASSFLTGGSYNEQFF. CDR3 nucleotides: TGTGCCAGCAGCTTCTTGACAGGGGGCAGTTACAATGAGCAGTTCTTC.

This clone was counted a few times. The chain has TRBV27 and TRBJ1-6; no definite D call. Germline V gene sequence: CDR1 MNHEY, CDR2 SMNVEV (reference sequence). V dropped 7 bases and J dropped 7 bases, with 17 bases sitting between them. The CDR3 has 15 residues. CDR3 sequence (DNA): TGTGCCAGCACCACACCGGGGTCATACAATTCACCCCTCCACTTT. Its translation is CASTTPGSYNSPLHF.

The chain carries TRBV12-5 and TRBJ2-2; 8 bases fit TRBD1. The CDR3 is 17 amino acids. Germline V gene data show CDR1 as LGHNT and CDR2 as FRNRAP. V lost 3 bases to trimming and J lost 4 bases; unmatched junction nucleotides: 10. The CDR3 sequence is CASGLGQGWGLTGELFF. CDR3 DNA: TGTGCTAGTGGTTTAGGACAGGGTTGGGGACTCACCGGGGAGCTGTTTTTT.